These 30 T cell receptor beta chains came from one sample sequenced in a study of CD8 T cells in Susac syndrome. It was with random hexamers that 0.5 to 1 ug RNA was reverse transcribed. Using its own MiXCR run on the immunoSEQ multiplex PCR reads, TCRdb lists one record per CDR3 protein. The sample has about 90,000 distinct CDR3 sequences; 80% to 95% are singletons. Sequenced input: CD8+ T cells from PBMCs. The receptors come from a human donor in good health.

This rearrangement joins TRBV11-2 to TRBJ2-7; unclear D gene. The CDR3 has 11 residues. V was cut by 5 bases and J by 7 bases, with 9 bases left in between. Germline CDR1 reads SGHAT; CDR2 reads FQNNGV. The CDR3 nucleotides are TGTGCCAGCAGCGTGGGAACGGAGCAGTACTTC. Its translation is CASSVGTEQYF.

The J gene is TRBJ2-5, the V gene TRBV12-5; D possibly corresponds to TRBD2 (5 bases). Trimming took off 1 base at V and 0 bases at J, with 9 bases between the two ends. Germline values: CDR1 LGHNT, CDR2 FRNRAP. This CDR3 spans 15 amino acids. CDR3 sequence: CASGLAFGDQETQYF. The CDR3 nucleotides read TGTGCTAGTGGTTTGGCCTTCGGGGACCAAGAGACCCAGTACTTC.

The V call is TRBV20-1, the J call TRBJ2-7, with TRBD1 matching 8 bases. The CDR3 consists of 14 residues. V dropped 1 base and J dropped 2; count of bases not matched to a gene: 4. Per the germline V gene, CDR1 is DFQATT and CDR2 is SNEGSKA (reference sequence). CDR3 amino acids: CSARAQTGAYEQYF. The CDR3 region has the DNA TGCAGTGCTAGAGCCCAGACAGGGGCCTACGAGCAGTACTTC.

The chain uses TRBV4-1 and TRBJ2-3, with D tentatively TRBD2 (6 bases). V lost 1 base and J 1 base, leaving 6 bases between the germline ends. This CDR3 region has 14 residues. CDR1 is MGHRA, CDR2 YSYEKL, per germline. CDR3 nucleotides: TGCGCCAGCAGCCAAGGACTAGGCACAGATACGCAGTATTTT. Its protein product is CASSQGLGTDTQYF.

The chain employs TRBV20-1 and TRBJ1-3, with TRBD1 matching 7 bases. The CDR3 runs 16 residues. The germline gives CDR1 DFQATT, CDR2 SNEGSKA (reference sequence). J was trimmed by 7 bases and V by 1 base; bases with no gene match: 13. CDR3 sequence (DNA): TGCAGTGCTAGAGCCAAAAACAGGGGCTTGGGGAACACCATATATTTT. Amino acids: CSARAKNRGLGNTIYF.

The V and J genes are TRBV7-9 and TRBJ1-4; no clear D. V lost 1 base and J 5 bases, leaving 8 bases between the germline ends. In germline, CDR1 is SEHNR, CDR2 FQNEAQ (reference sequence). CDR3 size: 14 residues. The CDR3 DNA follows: TGTGCCAGCAGCTTAGACCAGTTAAATGAAAAACTGTTTTTT. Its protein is CASSLDQLNEKLFF. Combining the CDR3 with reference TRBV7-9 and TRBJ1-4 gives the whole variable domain DTGVSQNPRHKITKRGQNVTFRCDPISEHNRLYWYRQTLGQGPEFLTYFQNEAQLEKSRLLSDRFSAERPKGSFSTLEIQRTEQGDSAMYLCASSLDQLNEKLFFGSGTQLSVL.

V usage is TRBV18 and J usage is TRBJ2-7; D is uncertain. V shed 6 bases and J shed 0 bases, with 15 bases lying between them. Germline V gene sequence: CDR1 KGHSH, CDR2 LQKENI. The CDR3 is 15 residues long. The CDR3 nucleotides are TGTGCCAGCTCCCCATCGGGCAGGACCTCCTACGAGCAGTACTTC. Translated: CASSPSGRTSYEQYF.

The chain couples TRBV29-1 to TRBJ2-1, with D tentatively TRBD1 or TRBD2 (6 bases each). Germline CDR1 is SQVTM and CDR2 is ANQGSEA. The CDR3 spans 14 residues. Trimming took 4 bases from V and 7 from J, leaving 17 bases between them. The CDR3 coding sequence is TGCAGCGTTGTCGTGGGGGGCCTTCTTAATGAGCAGTTCTTC. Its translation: CSVVVGGLLNEQFF.

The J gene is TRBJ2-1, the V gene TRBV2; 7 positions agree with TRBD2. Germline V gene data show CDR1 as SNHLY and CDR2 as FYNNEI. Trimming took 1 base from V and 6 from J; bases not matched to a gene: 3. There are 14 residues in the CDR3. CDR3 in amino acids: CASSEGPGGNEQFF. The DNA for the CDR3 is TGTGCCAGCAGTGAAGGACCGGGGGGCAATGAGCAGTTCTTC. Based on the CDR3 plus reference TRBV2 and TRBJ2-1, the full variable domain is EPEVTQTPSHQVTQMGQEVILRCVPISNHLYFYWYRQILGQKVEFLVSFYNNEISEKSEIFDDQFSVERPDGSNFTLKIRSTKLEDSAMYFCASSEGPGGNEQFFGPGTRLTVL.

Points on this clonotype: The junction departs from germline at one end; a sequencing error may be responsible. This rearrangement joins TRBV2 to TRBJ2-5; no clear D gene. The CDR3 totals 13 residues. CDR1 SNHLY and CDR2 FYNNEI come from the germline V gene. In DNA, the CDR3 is TGTACCAGCCGCCCCTATCACGGGGAGACCCAGTACTTC. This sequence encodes CTSRPYHGETQYF.

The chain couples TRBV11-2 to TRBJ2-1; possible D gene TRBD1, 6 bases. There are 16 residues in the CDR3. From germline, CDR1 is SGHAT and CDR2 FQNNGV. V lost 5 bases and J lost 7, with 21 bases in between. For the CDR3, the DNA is TGTGCCAGCAGCCCCGGAGACAACAGGGTTACGAATGAGCAGTTCTTC. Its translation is CASSPGDNRVTNEQFF.

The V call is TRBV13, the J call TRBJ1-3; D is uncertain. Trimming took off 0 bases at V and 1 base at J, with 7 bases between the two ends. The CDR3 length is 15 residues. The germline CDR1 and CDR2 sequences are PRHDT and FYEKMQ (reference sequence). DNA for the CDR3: TGTGCCAGCAGCTTAGGAGTAAATTCTGGAAACACCATATATTTT. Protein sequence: CASSLGVNSGNTIYF.

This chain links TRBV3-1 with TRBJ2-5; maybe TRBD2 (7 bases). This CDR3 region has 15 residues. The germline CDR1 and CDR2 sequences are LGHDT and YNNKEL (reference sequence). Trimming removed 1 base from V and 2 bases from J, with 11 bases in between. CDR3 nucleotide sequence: TGTGCCAGCAGCCAAGTCGGGGGGCCGCAAGAGACCCAGTACTTC. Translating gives CASSQVGGPQETQYF.

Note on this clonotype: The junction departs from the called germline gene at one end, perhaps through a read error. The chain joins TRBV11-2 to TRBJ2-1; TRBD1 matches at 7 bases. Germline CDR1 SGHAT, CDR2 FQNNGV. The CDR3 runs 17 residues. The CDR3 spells CASSLDLPGGGYNEQFF. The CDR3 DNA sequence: TGTGCCAGCAGCTTAGATCTGCCAGGGGGTGGCTACAATGAACAGTTCTTC.

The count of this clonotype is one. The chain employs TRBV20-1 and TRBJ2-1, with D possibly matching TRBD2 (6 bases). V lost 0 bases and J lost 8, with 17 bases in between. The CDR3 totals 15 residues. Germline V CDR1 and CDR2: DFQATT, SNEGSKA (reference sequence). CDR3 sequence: CSARDNLRDFHEQFF. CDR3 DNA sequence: TGCAGTGCTAGAGACAACCTTAGGGACTTTCATGAGCAGTTCTTC.

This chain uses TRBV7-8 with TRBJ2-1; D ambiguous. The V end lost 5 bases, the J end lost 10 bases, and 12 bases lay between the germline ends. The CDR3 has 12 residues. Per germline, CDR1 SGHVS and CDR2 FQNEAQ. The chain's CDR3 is CASSHQPGEQFF. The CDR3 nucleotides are TGTGCCAGCAGCCATCAACCCGGGGAGCAGTTCTTC.

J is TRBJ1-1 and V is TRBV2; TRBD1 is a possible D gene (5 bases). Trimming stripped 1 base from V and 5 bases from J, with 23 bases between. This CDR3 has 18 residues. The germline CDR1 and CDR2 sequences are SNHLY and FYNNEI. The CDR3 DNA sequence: TGTGCCAGCAGTGAAGACCCCGGACTACGGGACGGGTTTACTGAAGCTTTCTTT. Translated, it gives CASSEDPGLRDGFTEAFF.

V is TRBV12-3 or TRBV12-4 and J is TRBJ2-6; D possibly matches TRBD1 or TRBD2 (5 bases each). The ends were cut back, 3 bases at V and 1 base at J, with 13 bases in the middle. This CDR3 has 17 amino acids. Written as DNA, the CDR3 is TGTGCCAGCAGTTTTGAGGGGCCTCGGTCTGGGGCCAACGTCCTGACTTTC. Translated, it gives CASSFEGPRSGANVLTF.

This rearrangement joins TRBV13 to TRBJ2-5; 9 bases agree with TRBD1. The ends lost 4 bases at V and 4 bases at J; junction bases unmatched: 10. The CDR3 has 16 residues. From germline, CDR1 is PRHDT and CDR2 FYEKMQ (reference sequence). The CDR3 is CASSSLGQGPPETQYF. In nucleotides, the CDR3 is TGTGCCAGCAGCTCCCTGGGACAGGGCCCCCCAGAGACCCAGTACTTC.

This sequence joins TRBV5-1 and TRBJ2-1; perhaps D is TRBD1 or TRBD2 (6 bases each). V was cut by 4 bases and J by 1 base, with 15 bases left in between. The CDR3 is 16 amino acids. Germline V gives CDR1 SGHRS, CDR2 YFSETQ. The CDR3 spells CASSTLGGSSYNEQFF. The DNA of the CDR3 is TGCGCCAGCAGCACATTAGGGGGGTCTTCCTACAATGAGCAGTTCTTC.

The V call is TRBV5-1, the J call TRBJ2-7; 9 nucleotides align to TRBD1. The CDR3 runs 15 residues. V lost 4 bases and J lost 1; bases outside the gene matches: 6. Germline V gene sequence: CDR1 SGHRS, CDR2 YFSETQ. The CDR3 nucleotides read TGCGCCAGCAGCGCTGGACAGGGGAATTCCTACGAGCAGTACTTC. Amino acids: CASSAGQGNSYEQYF.

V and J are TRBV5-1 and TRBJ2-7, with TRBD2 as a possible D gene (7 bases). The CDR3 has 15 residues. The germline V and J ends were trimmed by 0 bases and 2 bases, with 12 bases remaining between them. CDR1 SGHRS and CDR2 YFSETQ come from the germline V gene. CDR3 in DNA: TGCGCCAGCAGCTTGGGTGGGGGGGCTGCCTACGAGCAGTACTTC. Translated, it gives CASSLGGGAAYEQYF. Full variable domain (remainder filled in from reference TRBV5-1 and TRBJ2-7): KAGVTQTPRYLIKTRGQQVTLSCSPISGHRSVSWYQQTPGQGLQFLFEYFSETQRNKGNFPGRFSGRQFSNSRSEMNVSTLELGDSALYLCASSLGGGAAYEQYFGPGTRLTVT.

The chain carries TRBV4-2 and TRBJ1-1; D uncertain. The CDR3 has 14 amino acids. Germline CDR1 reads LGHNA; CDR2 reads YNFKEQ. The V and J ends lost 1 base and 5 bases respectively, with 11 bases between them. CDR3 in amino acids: CASSQVEGRTEAFF. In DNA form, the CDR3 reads TGTGCCAGCAGCCAAGTGGAGGGCCGGACTGAAGCTTTCTTT.

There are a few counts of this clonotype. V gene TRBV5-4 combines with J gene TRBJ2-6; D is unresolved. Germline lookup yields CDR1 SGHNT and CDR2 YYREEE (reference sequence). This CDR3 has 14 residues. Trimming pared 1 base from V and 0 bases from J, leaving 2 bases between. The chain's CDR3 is CASSLHSGANVLTF. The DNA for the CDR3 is TGTGCCAGCAGCTTGCACTCTGGGGCCAACGTCCTGACTTTC.

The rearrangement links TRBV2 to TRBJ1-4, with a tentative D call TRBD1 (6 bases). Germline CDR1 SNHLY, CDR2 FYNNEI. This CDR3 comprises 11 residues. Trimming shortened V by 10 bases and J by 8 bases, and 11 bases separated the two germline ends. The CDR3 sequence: CATMQGEKLFF. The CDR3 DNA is TGTGCCACAATGCAGGGGGAAAAACTGTTTTTT.

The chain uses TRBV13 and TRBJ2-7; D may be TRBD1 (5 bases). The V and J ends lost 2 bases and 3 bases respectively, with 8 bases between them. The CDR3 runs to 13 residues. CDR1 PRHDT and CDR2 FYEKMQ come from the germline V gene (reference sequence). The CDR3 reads CASSLKDNYEQYF. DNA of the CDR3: TGTGCCAGCAGCTTAAAGGACAACTACGAGCAGTACTTC.

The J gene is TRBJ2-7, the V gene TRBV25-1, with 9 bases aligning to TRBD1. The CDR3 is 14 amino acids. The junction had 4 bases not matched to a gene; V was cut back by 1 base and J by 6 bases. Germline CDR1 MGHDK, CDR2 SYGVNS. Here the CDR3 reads CASSESGDRAEQYF. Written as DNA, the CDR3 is TGTGCCAGCAGTGAATCCGGGGACAGGGCCGAGCAGTACTTC.

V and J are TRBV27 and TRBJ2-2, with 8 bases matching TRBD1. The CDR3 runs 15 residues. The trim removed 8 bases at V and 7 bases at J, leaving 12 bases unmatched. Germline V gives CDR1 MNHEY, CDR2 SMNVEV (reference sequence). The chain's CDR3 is CASGIRGRFIGELFF. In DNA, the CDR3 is TGTGCCAGCGGTATCAGGGGGCGTTTCATCGGGGAGCTGTTTTTT.

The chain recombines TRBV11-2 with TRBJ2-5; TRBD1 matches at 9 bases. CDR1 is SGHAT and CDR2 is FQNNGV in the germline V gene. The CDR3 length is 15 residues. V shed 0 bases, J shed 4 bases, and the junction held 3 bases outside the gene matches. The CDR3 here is CASSLEQGAGETQYF. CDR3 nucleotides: TGTGCCAGCAGCTTAGAACAGGGGGCAGGAGAGACCCAGTACTTC.

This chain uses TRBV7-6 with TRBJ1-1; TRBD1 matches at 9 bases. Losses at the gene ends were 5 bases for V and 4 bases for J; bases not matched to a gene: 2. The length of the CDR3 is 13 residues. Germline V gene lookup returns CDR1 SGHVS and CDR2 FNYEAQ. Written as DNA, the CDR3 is TGTGCCAGCAGCCCGGGACAGGGCACTGAAGCTTTCTTT. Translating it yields CASSPGQGTEAFF.